The rows below give T cell receptor beta chains drawn from one sample of a study of blood T cells in healthy people across ages. TCRdb itself ran the 5' RACE reads through MiXCR, one entry per CDR3 protein. In the table there are approximately 690,000 distinct CDR3 sequences, about 43% of which are singletons. The sequenced sample consisted of blood. The source of these receptors is a man older than 75 in good health. Both conserved end residues are part of each CDR3. The D gene is left open where the match is weak. Size is stated for part of the rows, as once, few or many counts, or as a class when the clone is expanded.

J gene: TRBJ2-7
clone size: few
V gene: TRBV6-2/TRBV6-3
D gene: .
CDR3 DNA: TGTGCCAGCAGTTATCCCCCCTACGAGCAGTACTTC
CDR3 protein: CASSYPPYEQYF

J gene: TRBJ2-5
clone size: .
V gene: TRBV20-1
D gene: .
CDR3 DNA: TGCAGTGCTAGGTCCCCAGAGACCCAGTACTTC
CDR3 protein: CSARSPETQYF

J gene: TRBJ1-6
clone size: .
V gene: TRBV28
D gene: .
CDR3 DNA: TGTGCCAGCAGTTTATGGCCGAATTCACCCCTCCACTTT
CDR3 protein: CASSLWPNSPLHF

J gene: TRBJ2-7
clone size: .
V gene: TRBV27
D gene: .
CDR3 DNA: TGTGCCAGCAGTTTATCTCAGGGTCGTCTCTACGAGCAGTACTTC
CDR3 protein: CASSLSQGRLYEQYF

J gene: TRBJ2-5
clone size: few
V gene: TRBV11-2
D gene: TRBD1
CDR3 DNA: TGTGCCAGCAGCTTAGGCGTTCGCAGGGGGAGAGGAGAGACCCAGTACTTC
CDR3 protein: CASSLGVRRGRGETQYF

J gene: TRBJ2-7
clone size: .
V gene: TRBV14
D gene: .
CDR3 DNA: TGTGCCAGCAGCCAAGGAGGAGTGGGGTTCTACGAGCAGTACTTC
CDR3 protein: CASSQGGVGFYEQYF

J gene: TRBJ2-3
clone size: .
V gene: TRBV12-3/TRBV12-4
D gene: .
CDR3 DNA: TGTGCCAGCAGTTTGGTATCCCAATCGACAGTTTTGCGAGGAGCTGGAGATACGCAGTATTTT
CDR3 protein: CASSLVSQSTVLRGAGDTQYF

J gene: TRBJ1-5
clone size: few
V gene: TRBV4-3
D gene: .
CDR3 DNA: TGCGCCAGCAGCCCAGGGACGGAAGGTTGGGATCAGCCCCAGCATTTT
CDR3 protein: CASSPGTEGWDQPQHF

J gene: TRBJ2-1
clone size: few
V gene: TRBV6-2/TRBV6-3
D gene: .
CDR3 DNA: TGTGCCAGCGCCGACGTGGGGGCCAACAATGAGCAGTTCTTC
CDR3 protein: CASADVGANNEQFF

J gene: TRBJ2-5
clone size: once
V gene: TRBV7-2
D gene: .
CDR3 DNA: TGTGCCAGCAGCTTGCTGGGCTTGCGCACCCAGTACTTC
CDR3 protein: CASSLLGLRTQYF

J gene: TRBJ1-5
clone size: many
V gene: TRBV16
D gene: TRBD1
CDR3 DNA: TGTGCCAGCACCGCAACAGGGGGCAATCAGCCCCAGCATTTT
CDR3 protein: CASTATGGNQPQHF

J gene: TRBJ2-5
clone size: once
V gene: TRBV15
D gene: TRBD1
CDR3 DNA: TGTGCCACCAGCAGAGCTTTGACAGGGTACCAAGAGACCCAGTACTTC
CDR3 protein: CATSRALTGYQETQYF

J gene: TRBJ1-1
clone size: .
V gene: TRBV20-1
D gene: TRBD1
CDR3 DNA: TGCAGTGCTCGGGCCCCACAGGGGGCGGGGACTGAAGCTTTCTTT
CDR3 protein: CSARAPQGAGTEAFF

J gene: TRBJ2-1
clone size: many
V gene: TRBV5-1
D gene: .
CDR3 DNA: TGCGCCAGCAGAACAAATTCCGATGAGCAGTTCTTC
CDR3 protein: CASRTNSDEQFF

J gene: TRBJ1-5
clone size: .
V gene: TRBV7-2
D gene: .
CDR3 DNA: TGTGCCAGCAGCCCTCTCGACGGAAGAAATAGCAATCAGCCCCAGCATTTT
CDR3 protein: CASSPLDGRNSNQPQHF

J gene: TRBJ2-2
clone size: .
V gene: TRBV7-2
D gene: TRBD2
CDR3 DNA: TGTGCCAGCAGCTTAGCGGTAGCGGGGAGGGCAGGGGAGCTGTTTTTT
CDR3 protein: CASSLAVAGRAGELFF

J gene: TRBJ2-3
clone size: .
V gene: TRBV20-1
D gene: TRBD1
CDR3 DNA: TGCAGTGTGCGCGGACAGGGGAGAACAGATACGCAGTATTTT
CDR3 protein: CSVRGQGRTDTQYF

J gene: TRBJ1-2
clone size: .
V gene: TRBV20-1
D gene: TRBD1
CDR3 DNA: TGCAGTGCTAGAGCGACGGACAGGGCTAACTATGGCTACACCTTC
CDR3 protein: CSARATDRANYGYTF

J gene: TRBJ2-7
clone size: .
V gene: TRBV7-2
D gene: .
CDR3 DNA: TGTGCCAGCAGCTTAGCGAGACAGAGGATTTACGAGCAGTACTTC
CDR3 protein: CASSLARQRIYEQYF

J gene: TRBJ1-2
clone size: few
V gene: TRBV27
D gene: .
CDR3 DNA: TGTGCCAGCAGTTTATGGGCAGGACGTGGCTACACCTTC
CDR3 protein: CASSLWAGRGYTF

J gene: TRBJ1-4
clone size: few
V gene: TRBV29-1
D gene: TRBD1
CDR3 DNA: TGCAGCGTCGCCGGACAGGGGAGGATGGAAAAACTGTTTTTT
CDR3 protein: CSVAGQGRMEKLFF

J gene: TRBJ1-1
clone size: .
V gene: TRBV20-1
D gene: .
CDR3 DNA: TGCAGTGCTAGGGGGGGACGGACGAGCACTGAAGCTTTCTTT
CDR3 protein: CSARGGRTSTEAFF

J gene: TRBJ2-3
clone size: .
V gene: TRBV7-2
D gene: TRBD1
CDR3 DNA: TGTGCCAGCAGCCGTAACAGGGGCGATACGCAGTATTTT
CDR3 protein: CASSRNRGDTQYF

J gene: TRBJ2-1
clone size: .
V gene: TRBV7-2
D gene: .
CDR3 DNA: TGTGCCAGCAGCACTCAGCGGGACACCAATGAGCAGTTCTTC
CDR3 protein: CASSTQRDTNEQFF

J gene: TRBJ2-3
clone size: few
V gene: TRBV5-1
D gene: .
CDR3 DNA: TGCGCCAGCAGCTTGGACGGCACTTTTAGCACAGATACGCAGTATTTT
CDR3 protein: CASSLDGTFSTDTQYF

J gene: TRBJ2-3
clone size: many
V gene: TRBV20-1
D gene: TRBD2
CDR3 DNA: TGCAGTGCTAGAGATCTGACGGGGGGAGATACGCAGTATTTT
CDR3 protein: CSARDLTGGDTQYF

J gene: TRBJ1-2
clone size: .
V gene: TRBV4-3
D gene: .
CDR3 DNA: TGCGCCAGCAGCGGACACGGGGGCGGCTCGGGGGGCTACACCTTC
CDR3 protein: CASSGHGGGSGGYTF

J gene: TRBJ2-7
clone size: .
V gene: TRBV6-1
D gene: TRBD1
CDR3 DNA: TGTGCCAGCAGTGGGGGGACAGGCAATTACGAGCAGTACTTC
CDR3 protein: CASSGGTGNYEQYF

J gene: TRBJ1-5
clone size: .
V gene: TRBV5-1
D gene: .
CDR3 DNA: TGCGCCAGCAGCTTGGTTTCCGGTAGCAATCAGCCCCAGCATTTT
CDR3 protein: CASSLVSGSNQPQHF

J gene: TRBJ1-4
clone size: .
V gene: TRBV7-2
D gene: .
CDR3 DNA: TGTGCCAGCAGCTCCGGTGGGCGATTGACTAATGAAAAACTGTTTTTT
CDR3 protein: CASSSGGRLTNEKLFF

J gene: TRBJ2-3
clone size: .
V gene: TRBV9
D gene: .
CDR3 DNA: TGTGCCAGCAGCGTAGGTAACCCCGGCACAGATACGCAGTATTTT
CDR3 protein: CASSVGNPGTDTQYF

J gene: TRBJ2-7
clone size: .
V gene: TRBV7-8
D gene: TRBD1
CDR3 DNA: TGTGCCAGCAGCTTAGATGGGACAGTAGGTACAGCAGGGCAGTACTTC
CDR3 protein: CASSLDGTVGTAGQYF

J gene: TRBJ2-3
clone size: .
V gene: TRBV30
D gene: TRBD2
CDR3 DNA: TGTGCCTGGAGTGTAGTTGCGGGAGGGTATACGCAGTATTTT
CDR3 protein: CAWSVVAGGYTQYF